This paragraph covers one TCR beta chain sequence. The CDR3 is 13 amino acids. V was pared by 5 bases and J by 5 bases, with 12 bases between. CDR1 is MRHNA, CDR2 SNTAGT, per germline. The source of the sample is a study of radiotherapy plus CTLA-4 blockade in lung cancer. TCRdb's table, derived via immunoSEQ multiplex PCR, lists solely in-frame clones and lacks some. The table lists 25,000 to 35,000 clones, around 80% of them singletons. The genes are TRBV6-4 and TRBJ1-1, with D possibly TRBD1 on 5 matching bases. The TCR originated in a human donor with non-small cell lung cancer who had stable disease on radiotherapy plus ipilimumab. The specimen was peripheral blood, collected from a patient treated with radiotherapy plus ipilimumab. CDR3 amino acids: CASSTEEGTEAFF. CDR3 coding DNA: TGTGCCAGCAGTACCGAAGAGGGGACTGAAGCTTTCTTT.